This T cell receptor (beta chain) came from a study of CD8+ T cells in alopecia areata. The sequencing template was cDNA reverse transcribed from extracted RNA. Here immunoSEQ multiplex PCR was the method, and the copy in TCRdb shows in-frame clones only, minus some. The table lists 65,000 to 90,000 clones, 51% of them singletons, with 5.5% to 6.5% in the top ten. The CDR3 has 16 amino acids. V shed 10 bases, J shed 4 bases, and the junction held 16 bases outside the gene matches. Alopecia areata patients had lesional scalp punch biopsies and peripheral blood taken from them. Study outcomes and limitations: Affected lesional scalp, above all in alopecia totalis/universalis, was more clonal than normal scalp.

This clone was detected a few times. Antigen specificity is unknown. The chain employs TRBV23-1 and TRBJ1-2, with TRBD1 matching over 9 bases. TRBV23-1 is labeled an ORF, and its function is uncertain. The sequencing sample was made of NKG2D-high CD8+ T cells sorted from blood. The TCR was taken from a human donor with alopecia areata. CDR3: CANYLRQDRGTYGYTF. CDR3 DNA: TGCGCCAATTACCTTCGACAGGACAGGGGAACCTATGGCTACACCTTC.